This T cell receptor (beta chain) was documented in a study of T cells after posttransplantation cyclophosphamide. The study, taken as a whole, reports: Skin or GI-infiltrating T cells shared few TRB sequences with blood. After PTCy, TRB diversity resembled that of CNI/methotrexate controls. Donor-recipient repertoire similarity was low at 1-2 months, rising over year one.

V lost 0 bases to trimming and J lost 4 bases, with 12 bases between them. The CDR3 is 16 amino acids. Germline V gene sequence: CDR1 MNHEY, CDR2 SVGAGI. To note about this clone: Its cognate antigen is unknown.

Clones were read by immunoSEQ multiplex PCR, and TCRdb kept only the in-frame ones, dropping some. The repertoire includes roughly 49,000 clones, just over 85% of them detected once, and less than 3.5% sits in the top ten. The TCR originated in a man aged 30-40 years with a blood cancer, CMV-positive, and with a related stem cell donor. Sequenced input: PBMCs. V is TRBV6-5 and J is TRBJ2-2, with D possibly TRBD2 on 6 matching bases. The CDR3 is CASSYSGGAGTGELFF. In nucleotides, the CDR3 is TGTGCCAGCAGTTACTCGGGGGGAGCAGGCACCGGGGAGCTGTTTTTT.